In its sample, the clone carrying this T cell receptor beta chain was seen once. The data stem from a study of blood T cell repertoires in COVID-19. Whole-study context: In each case, the material was cDNA or gDNA derived from T cells, B-cell-depleted T cells, or PBMCs.

Sequenced by immunoSEQ multiplex PCR; TCRdb stores in-frame clones only, minus some. The profile shows 200,000 to 250,000 clones, 70% to 90% of them singletons. The germline V gene encodes CDR1 KGHSH and CDR2 LQKENI. V was trimmed by 3 bases and J by 0 bases, leaving 12 bases between them. CDR3 size: 16 residues. Participant-given clinical history determined each cohort assignment. This chain connects TRBV18 to TRBJ1-3, with TRBD1 as a possible D gene (6 bases). This sequence was found in a man younger than 45 who had recovered from COVID-19. Sequencing used PBMCs or T cells enriched from blood (not recorded which). CDR3 sequence (DNA): TGTGCCAGCTCACCCGGGACACTGAGCTCTGGAAACACCATATATTTT. Protein: CASSPGTLSSGNTIYF.